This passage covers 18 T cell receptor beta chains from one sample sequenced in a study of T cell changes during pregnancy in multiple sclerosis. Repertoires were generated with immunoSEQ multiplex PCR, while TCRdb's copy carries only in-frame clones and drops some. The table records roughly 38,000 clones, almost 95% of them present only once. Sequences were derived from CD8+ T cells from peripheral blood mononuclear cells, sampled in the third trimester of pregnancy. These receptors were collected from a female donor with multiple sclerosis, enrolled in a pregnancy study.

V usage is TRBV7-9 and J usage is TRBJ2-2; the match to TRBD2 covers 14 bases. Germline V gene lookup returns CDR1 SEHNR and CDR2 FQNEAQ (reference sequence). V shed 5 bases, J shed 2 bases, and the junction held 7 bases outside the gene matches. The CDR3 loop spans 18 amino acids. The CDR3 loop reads CASSPTGLAGDNTGELFF. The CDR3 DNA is TGTGCCAGCAGCCCGACGGGACTAGCGGGAGACAACACCGGGGAGCTGTTTTTT.

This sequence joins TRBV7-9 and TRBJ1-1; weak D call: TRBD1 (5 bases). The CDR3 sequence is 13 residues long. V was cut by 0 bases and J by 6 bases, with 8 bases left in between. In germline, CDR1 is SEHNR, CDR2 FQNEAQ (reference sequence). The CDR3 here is CASSLAGAPEAFF. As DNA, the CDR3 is TGTGCCAGCAGCTTAGCAGGGGCTCCTGAAGCTTTCTTT. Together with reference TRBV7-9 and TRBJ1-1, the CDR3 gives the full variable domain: DTGVSQNPRHKITKRGQNVTFRCDPISEHNRLYWYRQTLGQGPEFLTYFQNEAQLEKSRLLSDRFSAERPKGSFSTLEIQRTEQGDSAMYLCASSLAGAPEAFFGQGTRLTVV.

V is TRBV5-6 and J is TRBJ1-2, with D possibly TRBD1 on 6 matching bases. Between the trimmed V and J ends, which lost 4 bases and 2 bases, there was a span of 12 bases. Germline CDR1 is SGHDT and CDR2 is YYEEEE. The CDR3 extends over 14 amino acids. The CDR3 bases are TGTGCCAGCAGCGTAGGACAGCCAAACTATGGCTACACCTTC. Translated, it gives CASSVGQPNYGYTF.

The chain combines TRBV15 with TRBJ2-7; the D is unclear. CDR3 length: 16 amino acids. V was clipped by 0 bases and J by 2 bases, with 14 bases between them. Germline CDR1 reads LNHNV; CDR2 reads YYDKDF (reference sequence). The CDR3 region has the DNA TGTGCCACCAGCAGAGAGGGCGCTGATCTGGCCTACGAGCAGTACTTC. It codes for CATSREGADLAYEQYF. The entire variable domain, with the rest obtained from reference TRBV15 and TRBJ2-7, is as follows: DAMVIQNPRYQVTQFGKPVTLSCSQTLNHNVMYWYQQKSSQAPKLLFHYYDKDFNNEADTPDNFQSRRPNTSFCFLDIRSPGLGDTAMYLCATSREGADLAYEQYFGPGTRLTVT.

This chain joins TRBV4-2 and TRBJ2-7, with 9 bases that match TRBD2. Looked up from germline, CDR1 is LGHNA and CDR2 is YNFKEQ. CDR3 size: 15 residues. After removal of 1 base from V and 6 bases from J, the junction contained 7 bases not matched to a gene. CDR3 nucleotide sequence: TGTGCCAGCAGCCAAGGGTCGCGGGAGGGCCCCGAGCAGTACTTC. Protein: CASSQGSREGPEQYF.

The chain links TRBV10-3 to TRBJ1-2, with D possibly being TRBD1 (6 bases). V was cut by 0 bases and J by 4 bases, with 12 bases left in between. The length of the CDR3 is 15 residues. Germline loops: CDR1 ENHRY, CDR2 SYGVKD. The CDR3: CAISESGQRVYGYTF. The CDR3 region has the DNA TGTGCCATCAGTGAGTCTGGACAGAGAGTCTATGGCTACACCTTC.

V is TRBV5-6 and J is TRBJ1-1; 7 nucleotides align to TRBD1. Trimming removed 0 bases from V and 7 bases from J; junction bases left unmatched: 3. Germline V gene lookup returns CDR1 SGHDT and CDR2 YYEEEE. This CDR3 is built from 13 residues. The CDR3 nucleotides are TGTGCCAGCAGCTTGGGGGGACAGAGTGAAGCTTTCTTT. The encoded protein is CASSLGGQSEAFF.

The CDR3 sequence is CASSIIGGETQYF. The CDR3 DNA follows: TGTGCCAGTAGTATTATCGGAGGAGAGACCCAGTACTTC. This chain links TRBV19 with TRBJ2-5; possibly TRBD2 for D (5 bases). CDR3 length: 13 amino acids. Germline V gene lookup returns CDR1 LNHDA and CDR2 SQIVND (reference sequence). Trimming pared 3 bases from V and 4 bases from J, leaving 9 bases between.

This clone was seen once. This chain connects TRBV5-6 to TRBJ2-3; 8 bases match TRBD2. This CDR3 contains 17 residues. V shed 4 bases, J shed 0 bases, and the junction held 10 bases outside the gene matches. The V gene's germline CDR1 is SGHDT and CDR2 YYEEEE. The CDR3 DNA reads TGTGCCAGCAGCCCCGAGACGGGGGGGTGGAGCACAGATACGCAGTATTTT. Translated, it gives CASSPETGGWSTDTQYF.

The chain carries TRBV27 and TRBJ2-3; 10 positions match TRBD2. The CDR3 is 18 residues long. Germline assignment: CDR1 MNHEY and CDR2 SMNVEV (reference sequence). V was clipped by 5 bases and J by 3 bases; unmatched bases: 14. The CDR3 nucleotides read TGTGCCAGCAGTGTCCCCGGGACTAGCGTACGGGGGACAGATACGCAGTATTTT. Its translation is CASSVPGTSVRGTDTQYF.

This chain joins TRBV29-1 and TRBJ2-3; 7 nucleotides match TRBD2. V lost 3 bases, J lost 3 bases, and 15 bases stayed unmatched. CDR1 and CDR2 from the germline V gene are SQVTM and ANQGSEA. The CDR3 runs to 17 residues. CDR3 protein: CSVEGGTSASRTDTQYF. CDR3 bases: TGCAGCGTTGAGGGGGGAACTAGCGCCTCGAGGACAGATACGCAGTATTTT.

The CDR3 loop reads CASSLEYPGRMGGSEKLFF. CDR3 bases: TGTGCCAGCAGCTTAGAGTATCCAGGAAGGATGGGGGGTTCGGAAAAACTGTTTTTT. V and J are TRBV7-9 and TRBJ1-4; possibly TRBD1 for D (5 bases). V shed 1 base and J shed 8 bases, with 26 bases lying between them. From germline, CDR1 is SEHNR and CDR2 FQNEAQ (reference sequence). The CDR3 totals 19 residues.

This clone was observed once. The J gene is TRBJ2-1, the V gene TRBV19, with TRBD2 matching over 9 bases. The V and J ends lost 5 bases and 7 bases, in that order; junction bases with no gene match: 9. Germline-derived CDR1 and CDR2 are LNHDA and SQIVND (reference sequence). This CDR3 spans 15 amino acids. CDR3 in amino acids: CASSVSGSGRNEQFF. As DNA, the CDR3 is TGTGCCAGTAGTGTTAGCGGGAGTGGGAGGAATGAGCAGTTCTTC.

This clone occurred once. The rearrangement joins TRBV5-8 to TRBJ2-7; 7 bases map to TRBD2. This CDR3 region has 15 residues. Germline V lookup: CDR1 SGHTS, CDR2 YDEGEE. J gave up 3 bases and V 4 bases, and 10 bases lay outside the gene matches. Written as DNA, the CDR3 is TGTGCCAGCAGCCCGCGTACAGCGGGGTACTACGAGCAGTACTTC. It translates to CASSPRTAGYYEQYF.

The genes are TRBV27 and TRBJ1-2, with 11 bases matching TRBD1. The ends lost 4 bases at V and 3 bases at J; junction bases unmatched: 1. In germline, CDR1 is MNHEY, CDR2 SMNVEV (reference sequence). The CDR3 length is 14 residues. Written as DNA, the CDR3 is TGTGCCAGCAGTTGGGGACAGGGGGACTATGGCTACACCTTC. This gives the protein CASSWGQGDYGYTF.

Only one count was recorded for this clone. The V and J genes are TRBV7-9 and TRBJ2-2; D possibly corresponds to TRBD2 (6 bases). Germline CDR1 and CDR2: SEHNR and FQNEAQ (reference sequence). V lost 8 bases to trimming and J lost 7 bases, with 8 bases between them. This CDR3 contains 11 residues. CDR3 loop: CASWGVGELFF. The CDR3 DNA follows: TGTGCCAGCTGGGGGGTCGGGGAGCTGTTTTTT.

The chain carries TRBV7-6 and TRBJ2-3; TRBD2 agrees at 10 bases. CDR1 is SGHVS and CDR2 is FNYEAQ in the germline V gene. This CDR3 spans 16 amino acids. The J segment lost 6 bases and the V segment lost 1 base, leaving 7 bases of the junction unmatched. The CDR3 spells CASSLEIAGGDDTQYF. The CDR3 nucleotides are TGTGCCAGCAGCTTAGAGATAGCGGGAGGCGACGATACGCAGTATTTT.

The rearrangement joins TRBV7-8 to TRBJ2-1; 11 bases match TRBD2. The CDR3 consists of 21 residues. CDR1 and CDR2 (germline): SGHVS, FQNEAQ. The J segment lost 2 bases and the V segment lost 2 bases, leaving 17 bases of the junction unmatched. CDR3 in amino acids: CASSLSSWTSGSSSTYNEQFF. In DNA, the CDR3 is TGTGCCAGCAGCTTAAGCTCCTGGACTAGCGGGTCTTCGAGCACCTACAATGAGCAGTTCTTC.